The T cell receptor (beta chain) described here comes from a study of cytomegalovirus exposure and HLA in healthy donors. This PCR relied on a set of 60 Vbeta primers and 13 Jbeta primers. Produced via immunoSEQ multiplex PCR; TCRdb's table is partial and in-frame only. The sample has around 65,000 clones; less than 70% are singletons. General observations from the study: A later analysis found most CMV-associated TCR beta chains apparently HLA-restricted.

As for this clone: What it binds is not known.

The source is a man aged 25-45 years in good health and CMV-seronegative. The sample was PBMCs.

The DNA for the CDR3 is TGTGCCAGCAGCTTAGCGAACCAGGGGCTGAATGAGCAGTTCTTC. Translating it yields CASSLANQGLNEQFF. V gene TRBV7-9 combines with J gene TRBJ2-1, with a weak D call TRBD1 (6 bases). The CDR3 runs to 15 residues. The germline gives CDR1 SEHNR, CDR2 FQNEAQ (reference sequence). Between the trimmed V and J ends, which lost 0 bases and 7 bases, there was a span of 13 bases. The variable domain in full, completed from reference TRBV7-9 and TRBJ2-1, reads DTGVSQNPRHKITKRGQNVTFRCDPISEHNRLYWYRQTLGQGPEFLTYFQNEAQLEKSRLLSDRFSAERPKGSFSTLEIQRTEQGDSAMYLCASSLANQGLNEQFFGPGTRLTVL.